This T cell receptor beta chain comes out of a study of blood T cell repertoires in COVID-19. Background on the study: The origin of the acute and convalescent COVID-19 samples was the United States, Italy and Spain. T cells, B-cell-depleted T cells, or PBMCs provided the cDNA or gDNA that served as material.

Authors' processing steps: Reference gene primer amplification gave estimated nucleated cell counts. Repertoires were generated with immunoSEQ multiplex PCR, while TCRdb's copy carries only in-frame clones and drops some. V and J calls and clone size are those listed in that table; D and trimming were worked out from the DNA. The table has approximately 170,000 clones, around four fifths seen once. There are 13 residues in the CDR3. V lost 2 bases to trimming and J lost 2 bases, with 5 bases between them. Germline loops: CDR1 LGHNA, CDR2 YSLEER. The chain carries TRBV4-3 and TRBJ2-3; no definite D call. Input material: peripheral blood. The source is a woman in her 70s who had recovered from COVID-19. The DNA of the CDR3 is TGCGCCAGCAGCCAACCAAACACAGATACGCAGTATTTT. Its protein product is CASSQPNTDTQYF.